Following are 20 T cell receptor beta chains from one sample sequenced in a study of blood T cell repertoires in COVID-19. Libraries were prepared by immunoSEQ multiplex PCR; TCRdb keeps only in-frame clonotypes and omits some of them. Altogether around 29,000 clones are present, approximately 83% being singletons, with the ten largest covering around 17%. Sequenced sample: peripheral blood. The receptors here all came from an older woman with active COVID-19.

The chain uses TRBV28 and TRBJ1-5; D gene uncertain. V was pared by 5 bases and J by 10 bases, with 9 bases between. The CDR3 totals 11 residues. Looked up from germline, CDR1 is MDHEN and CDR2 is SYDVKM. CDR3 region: CASSTGGPQHF. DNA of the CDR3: TGTGCCAGCAGTACCGGAGGTCCCCAGCATTTT.

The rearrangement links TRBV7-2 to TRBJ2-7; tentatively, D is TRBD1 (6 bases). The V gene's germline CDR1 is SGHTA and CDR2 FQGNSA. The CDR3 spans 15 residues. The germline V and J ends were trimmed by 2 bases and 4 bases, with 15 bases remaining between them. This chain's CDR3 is CASSLLRGAPYEQYF. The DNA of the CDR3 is TGTGCCAGCAGCTTACTCAGGGGAGCCCCTTACGAGCAGTACTTC.

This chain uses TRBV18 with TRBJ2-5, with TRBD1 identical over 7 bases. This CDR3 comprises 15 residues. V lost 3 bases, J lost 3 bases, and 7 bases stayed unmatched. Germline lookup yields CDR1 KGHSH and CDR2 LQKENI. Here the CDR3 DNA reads TGTGCCAGCTCACCCGCTGGGACAGCAAAAGAGACCCAGTACTTC. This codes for CASSPAGTAKETQYF.

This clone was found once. The CDR3 spells CASSESRSGPRKTGELFF. The CDR3 DNA reads as TGCGCCAGCAGTGAGTCAAGGAGCGGCCCTAGGAAGACCGGGGAGCTGTTTTTT. This chain links TRBV10-2 with TRBJ2-2; tentative D call: TRBD2 (5 bases). The length of the CDR3 is 18 residues. V lost 0 bases, J lost 5 bases, and 19 bases lay in between. The germline CDR1 and CDR2 sequences are WSHSY and SAAADI.

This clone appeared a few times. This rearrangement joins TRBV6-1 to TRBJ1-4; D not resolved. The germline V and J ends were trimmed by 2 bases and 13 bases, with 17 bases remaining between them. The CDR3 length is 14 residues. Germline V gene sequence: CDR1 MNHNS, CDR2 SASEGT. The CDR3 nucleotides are TGTGCCAGCAGTGAATTGTTAGCTCTCCGAGGACTGTTTTTT. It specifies CASSELLALRGLFF.

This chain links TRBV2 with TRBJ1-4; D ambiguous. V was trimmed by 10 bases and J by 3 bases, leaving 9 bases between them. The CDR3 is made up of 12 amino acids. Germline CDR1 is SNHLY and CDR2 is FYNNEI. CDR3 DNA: TGTGCCACCCGGGGTCCTAATGAAAAACTGTTTTTT. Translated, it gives CATRGPNEKLFF.

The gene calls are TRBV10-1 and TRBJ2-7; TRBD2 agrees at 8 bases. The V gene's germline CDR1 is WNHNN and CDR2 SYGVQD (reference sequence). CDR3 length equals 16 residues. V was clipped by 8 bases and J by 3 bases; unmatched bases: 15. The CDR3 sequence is CASLEGTRKKIYEQYF. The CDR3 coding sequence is TGCGCCAGCCTGGAAGGGACTAGGAAAAAGATCTACGAGCAGTACTTC.

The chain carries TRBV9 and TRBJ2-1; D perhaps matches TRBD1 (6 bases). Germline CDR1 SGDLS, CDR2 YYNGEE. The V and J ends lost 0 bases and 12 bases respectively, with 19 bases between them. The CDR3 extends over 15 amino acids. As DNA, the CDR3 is TGTGCCAGCAGCGTAGGGGGGCAGGGCAATGAGGGGCAGTTCTTC. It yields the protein CASSVGGQGNEGQFF.

The CDR3 nucleotides read TGTGCCAGCAGCTTGTTGGGGCCTGCCAAAAACATTCAGTACTTC. This encodes CASSLLGPAKNIQYF. The chain has TRBV5-6 and TRBJ2-4; possibly TRBD1 for D (5 bases). With 1 base removed from V and 1 base from J, the gap between germline ends came to 9 bases. Germline V gives CDR1 SGHDT, CDR2 YYEEEE. The CDR3 consists of 15 residues.

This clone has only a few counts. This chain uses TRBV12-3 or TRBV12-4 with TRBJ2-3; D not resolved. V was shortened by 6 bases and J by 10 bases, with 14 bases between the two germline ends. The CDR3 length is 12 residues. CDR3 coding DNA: TGTGCCAGCAGCCTAGACCCCATTGCGCAGTATTTT. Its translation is CASSLDPIAQYF.

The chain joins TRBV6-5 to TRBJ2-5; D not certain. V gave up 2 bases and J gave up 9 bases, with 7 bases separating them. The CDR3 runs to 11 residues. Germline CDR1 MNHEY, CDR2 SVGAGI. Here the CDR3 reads CASSYQSAQYF. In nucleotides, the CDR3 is TGTGCCAGCAGTTACCAGTCCGCCCAGTACTTC.

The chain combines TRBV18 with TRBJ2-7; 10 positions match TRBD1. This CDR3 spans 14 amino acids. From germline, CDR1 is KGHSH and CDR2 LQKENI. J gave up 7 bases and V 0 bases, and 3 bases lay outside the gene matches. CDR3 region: CASSPPGQGREQYF. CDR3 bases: TGTGCCAGCTCACCACCGGGACAGGGGAGGGAGCAGTACTTC.

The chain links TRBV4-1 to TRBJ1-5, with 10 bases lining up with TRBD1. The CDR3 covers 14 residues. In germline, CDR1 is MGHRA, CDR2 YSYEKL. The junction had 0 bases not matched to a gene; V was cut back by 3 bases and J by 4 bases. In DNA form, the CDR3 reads TGCGCCAGCAGCCAGGGACAGGGGAATCAGCCCCAGCATTTT. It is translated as CASSQGQGNQPQHF.

In DNA, the CDR3 is TGTGCCTGGAGGGTACTAGCGGCCTACGAGCAGTACTTC. This sequence encodes CAWRVLAAYEQYF. This chain joins TRBV30 and TRBJ2-7, with TRBD2 matching 8 bases. The CDR3 has 13 residues. Germline V gene lookup returns CDR1 GTSNPN and CDR2 SVGIG (reference sequence). V was pared by 3 bases and J by 2 bases, with 3 bases of the junction left unmatched.

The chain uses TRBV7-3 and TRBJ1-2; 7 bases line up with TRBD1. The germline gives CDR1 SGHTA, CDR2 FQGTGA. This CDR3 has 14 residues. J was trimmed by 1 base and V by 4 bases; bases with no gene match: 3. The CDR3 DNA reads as TGTGCCAGCAGCTCCGGGACAGTTAACTATGGCTACACCTTC. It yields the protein CASSSGTVNYGYTF.

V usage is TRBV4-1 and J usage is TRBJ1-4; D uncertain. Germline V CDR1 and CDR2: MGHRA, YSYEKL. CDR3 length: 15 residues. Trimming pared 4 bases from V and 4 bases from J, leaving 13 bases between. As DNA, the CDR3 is TGCGCCAGCAGCCCCCGGGGATTCATTAATGAAAAACTGTTTTTT. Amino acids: CASSPRGFINEKLFF.

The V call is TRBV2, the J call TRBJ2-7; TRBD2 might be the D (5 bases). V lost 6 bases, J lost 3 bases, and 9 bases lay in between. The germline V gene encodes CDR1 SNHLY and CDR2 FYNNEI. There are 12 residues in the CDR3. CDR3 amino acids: CASRWEFYEQYF. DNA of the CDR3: TGTGCCAGCAGGTGGGAGTTCTACGAGCAGTACTTC.

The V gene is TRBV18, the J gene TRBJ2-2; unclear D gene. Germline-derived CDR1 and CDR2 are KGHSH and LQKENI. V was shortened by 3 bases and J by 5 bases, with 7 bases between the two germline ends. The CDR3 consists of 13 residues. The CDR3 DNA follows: TGTGCCAGCTCACCCTCGAGGACCGGGGAGCTGTTTTTT. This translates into CASSPSRTGELFF. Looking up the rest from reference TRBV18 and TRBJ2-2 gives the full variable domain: NAGVMQNPRHLVRRRGQEARLRCSPMKGHSHVYWYRQLPEEGLKFMVYLQKENIIDESGMPKERFSAEFPKEGPSILRIQQVVRGDSAAYFCASSPSRTGELFFGEGSRLTVL.

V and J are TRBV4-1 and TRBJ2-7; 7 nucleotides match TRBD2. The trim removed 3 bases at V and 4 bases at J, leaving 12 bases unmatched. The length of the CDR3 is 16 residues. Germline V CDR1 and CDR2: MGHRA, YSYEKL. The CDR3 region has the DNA TGCGCCAGCAGCCACGCGACTAGCCGGGGGTGTTACGAGCAGTACTTC. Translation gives CASSHATSRGCYEQYF.

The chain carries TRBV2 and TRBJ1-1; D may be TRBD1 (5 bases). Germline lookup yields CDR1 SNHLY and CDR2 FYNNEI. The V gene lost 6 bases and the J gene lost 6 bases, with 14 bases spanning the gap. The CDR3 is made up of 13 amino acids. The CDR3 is CASSVDSFSEAFF. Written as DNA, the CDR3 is TGTGCCAGCAGCGTAGACAGCTTTTCTGAAGCTTTCTTT.